The 9 T cell receptor beta chains presented below share a single source sample, sequenced in a study of blood T cell repertoires in COVID-19. Method: immunoSEQ multiplex PCR; TCRdb's copy keeps in-frame clones and lacks some. The table records under 300,000 clones, approximately 89% of them present only once. The specimen sequenced was PBMCs or T cells enriched from blood (not recorded which). The receptors come from a woman aged 35 to 49 who had been exposed to COVID-19.

The chain uses TRBV7-2 and TRBJ2-3; 10 nucleotides line up with TRBD2. CDR1 and CDR2 from the germline V gene are SGHTA and FQGNSA. V lost 3 bases and J lost 1; bases outside the gene matches: 7. This CDR3 spans 17 amino acids. CDR3 sequence reads: CASSFSSGGTGTDTQYF. As DNA, the CDR3 is TGTGCCAGCAGCTTCAGTAGCGGGGGGACAGGCACAGATACGCAGTATTTT.

This chain's CDR3 is CARGRGQGRNEQFF. CDR3 coding DNA: TGTGCCAGGGGTCGGGGACAGGGAAGGAATGAGCAGTTCTTC. V and J are TRBV19 and TRBJ2-1; TRBD1 matches 9 bases. There are 14 residues in the CDR3. Trimming took 9 bases from V and 7 from J; bases not matched to a gene: 10. Germline CDR1 reads LNHDA; CDR2 reads SQIVND (reference sequence).

On this clone itself: The junction departs from germline at one end; a sequencing error may be responsible. The rearrangement links TRBV28 to TRBJ2-5; TRBD1 agrees at 7 bases. The CDR3 loop spans 16 amino acids. Per the germline V gene, CDR1 is MDHEN and CDR2 is SYDVKM. The CDR3 spells CASRLWRIQGQETQYF. As DNA, the CDR3 is TGTGCCAGCAGATTATGGAGAATACAGGGGCAAGAGACCCAGTACTTC.

The V call is TRBV5-6, the J call TRBJ1-1; D is perhaps TRBD1 (5 bases). Per the germline V gene, CDR1 is SGHDT and CDR2 is YYEEEE. The V and J ends lost 0 bases and 0 bases respectively, with 9 bases between them. The CDR3 length is 15 residues. CDR3 protein: CASSLGRTMNTEAFF. CDR3 DNA sequence: TGTGCCAGCAGCTTGGGGCGGACAATGAACACTGAAGCTTTCTTT.

DNA for the CDR3: TGCGCCAGCAGCCAAGACCGGGGGAATCAGCCCCAGCATTTT. It translates to CASSQDRGNQPQHF. The chain joins TRBV4-3 to TRBJ1-5; D is possibly TRBD1 (5 bases). Germline loops: CDR1 LGHNA, CDR2 YSLEER. The CDR3 runs to 14 residues. Between the trimmed V and J ends, which lost 0 bases and 4 bases, there was a span of 7 bases.

This clone is a singleton in its sample. V gene TRBV11-2 combines with J gene TRBJ2-7; D possibly corresponds to TRBD1 (5 bases). The length of the CDR3 is 14 residues. The germline V gene encodes CDR1 SGHAT and CDR2 FQNNGV. Trimming removed 2 bases from V and 2 bases from J, with 10 bases in between. For the CDR3, the DNA is TGTGCCAGCAGCTTACAGGGCTTAACCTACGAGCAGTACTTC. This sequence encodes CASSLQGLTYEQYF.

The V call is TRBV19, the J call TRBJ1-5; TRBD1 agrees at 8 bases. The CDR3 has 19 amino acids. J was trimmed by 4 bases and V by 5 bases; bases with no gene match: 19. Germline CDR1 and CDR2: LNHDA and SQIVND (reference sequence). The CDR3 DNA follows: TGTGCCAGTAGTTTGAGGACGGACAGGGTGGACCTCCGAAATCAGCCCCAGCATTTT. It specifies CASSLRTDRVDLRNQPQHF.

The V gene is TRBV18, the J gene TRBJ2-4; weak D call: TRBD1 (6 bases). Trimming pared 2 bases from V and 8 bases from J, leaving 10 bases between. The CDR3 length is 13 residues. The germline CDR1 and CDR2 sequences are KGHSH and LQKENI. The CDR3 here is CASSPGGRDIQYF. Here the CDR3 DNA reads TGTGCCAGCTCACCAGGGGGCAGGGACATTCAGTACTTC.

This clone has more than one count but fewer than ten. The chain links TRBV7-2 to TRBJ2-2; D is possibly TRBD2 (7 bases). The CDR3 has 14 amino acids. V was clipped by 6 bases and J by 2 bases, with 10 bases between them. Germline CDR1 is SGHTA and CDR2 is FQGNSA. CDR3 in DNA: TGTGCCAGCAGAGGGGGGGGAAACACCGGGGAGCTGTTTTTT. Protein product: CASRGGGNTGELFF.